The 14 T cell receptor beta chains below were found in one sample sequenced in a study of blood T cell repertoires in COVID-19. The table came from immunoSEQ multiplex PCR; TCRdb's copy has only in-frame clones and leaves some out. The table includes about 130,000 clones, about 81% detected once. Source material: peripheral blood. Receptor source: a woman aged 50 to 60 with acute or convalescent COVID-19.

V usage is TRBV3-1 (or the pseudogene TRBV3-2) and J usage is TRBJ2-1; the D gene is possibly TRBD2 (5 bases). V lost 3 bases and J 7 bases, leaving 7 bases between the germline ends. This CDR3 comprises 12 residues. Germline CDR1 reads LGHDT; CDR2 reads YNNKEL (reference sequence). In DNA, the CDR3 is TGTGCCAGCAGCCATCGGGAAAATGAGCAGTTCTTC. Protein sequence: CASSHRENEQFF.

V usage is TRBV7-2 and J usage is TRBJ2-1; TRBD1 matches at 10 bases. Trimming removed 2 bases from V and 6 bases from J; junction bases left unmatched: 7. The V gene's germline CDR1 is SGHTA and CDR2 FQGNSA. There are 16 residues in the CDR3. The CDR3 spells CASSLSAGTGANEQFF. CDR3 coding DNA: TGTGCCAGCAGCTTATCCGCCGGGACAGGGGCCAATGAGCAGTTCTTC. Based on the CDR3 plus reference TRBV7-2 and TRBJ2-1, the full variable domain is GAGVSQSPSNKVTEKGKDVELRCDPISGHTALYWYRQSLGQGLEFLIYFQGNSAPDKSGLPSDRFSAERTGGSVSTLTIQRTQQEDSAVYLCASSLSAGTGANEQFFGPGTRLTVL.

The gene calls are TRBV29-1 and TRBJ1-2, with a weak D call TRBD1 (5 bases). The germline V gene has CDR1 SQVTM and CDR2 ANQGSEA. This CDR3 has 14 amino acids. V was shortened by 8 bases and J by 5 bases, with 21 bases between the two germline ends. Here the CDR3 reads CSSHAGGSGYGYTF. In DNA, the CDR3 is TGCAGCTCCCACGCCGGGGGTAGCGGGTATGGCTACACCTTC.

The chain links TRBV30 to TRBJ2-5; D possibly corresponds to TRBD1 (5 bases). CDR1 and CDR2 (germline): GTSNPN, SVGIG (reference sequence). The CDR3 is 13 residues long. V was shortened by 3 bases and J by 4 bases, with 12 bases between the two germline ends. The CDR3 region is CAWSQGSRETQYF. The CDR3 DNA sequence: TGTGCCTGGAGCCAGGGTAGTAGAGAGACCCAGTACTTC.

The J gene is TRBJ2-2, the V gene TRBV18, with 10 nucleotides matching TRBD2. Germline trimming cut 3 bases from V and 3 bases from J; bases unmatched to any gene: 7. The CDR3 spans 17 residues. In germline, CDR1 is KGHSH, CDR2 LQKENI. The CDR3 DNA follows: TGTGCCAGCTCACCTTCTAGCGGGAGAGGACACACCGGGGAGCTGTTTTTT. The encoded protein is CASSPSSGRGHTGELFF.

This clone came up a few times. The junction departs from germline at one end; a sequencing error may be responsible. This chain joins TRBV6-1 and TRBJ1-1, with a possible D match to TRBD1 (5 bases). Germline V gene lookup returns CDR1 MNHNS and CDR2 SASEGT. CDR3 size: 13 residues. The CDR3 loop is CASSEIMQTAGGF. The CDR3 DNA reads TGTGCCAGCAGTGAAATTATGCAGACAGCGGGGGGCTTT.

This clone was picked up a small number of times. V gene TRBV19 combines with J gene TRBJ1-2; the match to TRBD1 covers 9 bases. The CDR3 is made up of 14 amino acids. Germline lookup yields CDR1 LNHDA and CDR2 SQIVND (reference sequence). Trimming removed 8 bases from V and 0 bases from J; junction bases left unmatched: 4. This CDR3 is CASRGQGTNYGYTF. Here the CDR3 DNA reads TGTGCCAGTCGCGGACAGGGGACTAACTATGGCTACACCTTC. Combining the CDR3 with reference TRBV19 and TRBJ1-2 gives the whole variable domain DGGITQSPKYLFRKEGQNVTLSCEQNLNHDAMYWYRQDPGQGLRLIYYSQIVNDFQKGDIAEGYSVSREKKESFPLTVTSAQKNPTAFYLCASRGQGTNYGYTFGSGTRLTVV.

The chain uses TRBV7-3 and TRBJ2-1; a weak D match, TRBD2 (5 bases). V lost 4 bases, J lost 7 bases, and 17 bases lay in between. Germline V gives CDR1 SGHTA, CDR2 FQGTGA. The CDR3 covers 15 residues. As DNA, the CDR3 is TGTGCCAGCAGCTCGAATTCGCTCAGCGGAAATGAGCAGTTCTTC. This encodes CASSSNSLSGNEQFF.

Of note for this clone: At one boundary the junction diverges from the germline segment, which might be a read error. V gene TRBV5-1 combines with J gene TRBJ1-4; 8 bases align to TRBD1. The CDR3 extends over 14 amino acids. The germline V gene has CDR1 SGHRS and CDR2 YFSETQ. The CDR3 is CASTLTGADEKLFF. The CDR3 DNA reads TGCGCCAGCACCTTGACAGGGGCGGATGAAAAACTGTTTTTT. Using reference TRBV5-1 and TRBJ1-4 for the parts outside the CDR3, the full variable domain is KAGVTQTPRYLIKTRGQQVTLSCSPISGHRSVSWYQQTPGQGLQFLFEYFSETQRNKGNFPGRFSGRQFSNSRSEMNVSTLELGDSALYLCASTLTGADEKLFFGSGTQLSVL.

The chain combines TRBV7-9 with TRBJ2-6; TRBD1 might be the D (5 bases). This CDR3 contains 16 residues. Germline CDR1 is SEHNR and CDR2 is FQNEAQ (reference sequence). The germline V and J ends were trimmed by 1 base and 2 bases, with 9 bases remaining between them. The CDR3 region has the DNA TGTGCCAGCAGCTTAGGTATAGGGGCTGGGGCCAACGTCCTGACTTTC. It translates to CASSLGIGAGANVLTF.

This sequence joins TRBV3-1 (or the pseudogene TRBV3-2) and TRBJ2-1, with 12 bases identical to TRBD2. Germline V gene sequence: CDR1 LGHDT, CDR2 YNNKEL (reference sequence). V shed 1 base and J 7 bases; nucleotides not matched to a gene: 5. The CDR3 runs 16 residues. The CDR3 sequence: CASSQVSSGGANEQFF. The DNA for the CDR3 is TGTGCCAGCAGCCAAGTCTCTAGCGGGGGGGCGAATGAGCAGTTCTTC.

This chain's CDR3 is CASSLWESGTGELFF. The CDR3 nucleotides read TGTGCCAGCAGTTTATGGGAGAGCGGCACCGGGGAGCTGTTTTTT. The chain uses TRBV28 and TRBJ2-2; maybe TRBD2 (5 bases). Germline CDR1 reads MDHEN; CDR2 reads SYDVKM. V lost 0 bases and J 4 bases, leaving 9 bases between the germline ends. The CDR3 extends over 15 amino acids.

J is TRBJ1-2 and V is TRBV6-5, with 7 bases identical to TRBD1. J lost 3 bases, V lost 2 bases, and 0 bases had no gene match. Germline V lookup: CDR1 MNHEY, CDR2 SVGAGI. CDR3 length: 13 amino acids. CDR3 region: CASSYQGDYGYTF. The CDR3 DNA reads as TGTGCCAGCAGTTACCAGGGGGACTATGGCTACACCTTC.

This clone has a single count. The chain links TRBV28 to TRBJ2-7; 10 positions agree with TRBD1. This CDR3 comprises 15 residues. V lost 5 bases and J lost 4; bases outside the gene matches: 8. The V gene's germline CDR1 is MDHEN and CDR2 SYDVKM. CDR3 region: CASSPPGQGRYEQYF. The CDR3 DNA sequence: TGTGCCAGCAGTCCTCCGGGACAGGGGAGATACGAGCAGTACTTC.